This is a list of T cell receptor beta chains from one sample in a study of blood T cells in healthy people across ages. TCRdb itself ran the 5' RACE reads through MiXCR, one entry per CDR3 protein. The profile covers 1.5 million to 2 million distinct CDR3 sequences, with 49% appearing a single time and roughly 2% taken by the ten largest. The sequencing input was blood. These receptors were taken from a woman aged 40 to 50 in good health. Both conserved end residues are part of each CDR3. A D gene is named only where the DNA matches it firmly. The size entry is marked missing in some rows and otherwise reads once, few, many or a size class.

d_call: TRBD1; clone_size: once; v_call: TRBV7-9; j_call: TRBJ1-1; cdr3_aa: CASSLGDREDTEAFF; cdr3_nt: TGTGCCAGCAGCTTAGGGGACAGGGAAGACACTGAAGCTTTCTTT
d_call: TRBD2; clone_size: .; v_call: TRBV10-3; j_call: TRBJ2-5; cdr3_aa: CAIGAGGQETQYF; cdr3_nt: TGTGCCATCGGTGCGGGGGGGCAAGAGACCCAGTACTTC
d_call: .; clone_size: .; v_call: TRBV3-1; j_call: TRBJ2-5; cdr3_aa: CASSPKTTGRRAQYF; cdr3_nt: TGTGCCAGCAGCCCAAAAACCACAGGACGGCGGGCCCAGTACTTC
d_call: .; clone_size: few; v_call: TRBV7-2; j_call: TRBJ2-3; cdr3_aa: CASSPLRGTQYF; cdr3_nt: TGTGCCAGCAGCCCTCTCAGGGGTACGCAGTATTTT
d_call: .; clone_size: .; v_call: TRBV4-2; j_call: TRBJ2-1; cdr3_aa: CASDVGHGDYNEQFF; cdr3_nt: TGTGCCAGCGACGTCGGACACGGGGACTACAATGAGCAGTTCTTC
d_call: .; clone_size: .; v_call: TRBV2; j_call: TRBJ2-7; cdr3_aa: CASKDGTVIYEQYF; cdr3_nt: TGTGCCAGCAAAGACGGCACGGTTATCTACGAGCAGTACTTC
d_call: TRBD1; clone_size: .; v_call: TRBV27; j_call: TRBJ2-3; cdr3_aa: CATNPQGDTQYF; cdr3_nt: TGTGCCACCAACCCACAGGGGGATACGCAGTATTTT
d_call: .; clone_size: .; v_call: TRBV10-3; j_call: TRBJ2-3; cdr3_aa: CAISDPGRTDTQYF; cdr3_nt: TGTGCCATCAGTGACCCGGGCCGCACAGATACGCAGTATTTT
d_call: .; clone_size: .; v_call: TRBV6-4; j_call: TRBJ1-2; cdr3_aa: CASSPGGYRDGYTF; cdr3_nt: TGTGCCAGCTCTCCCGGGGGGTACAGGGACGGCTACACCTTC
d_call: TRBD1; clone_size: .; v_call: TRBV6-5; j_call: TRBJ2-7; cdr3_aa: CASSYGGTGENEQYF; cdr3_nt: TGTGCCAGCAGTTACGGGGGGACAGGGGAAAACGAGCAGTACTTC
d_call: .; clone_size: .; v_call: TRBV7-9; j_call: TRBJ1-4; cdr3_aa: CASSGSGTRKEKLFF; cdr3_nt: TGTGCCAGCAGCGGATCCGGGACCCGAAAGGAAAAACTGTTTTTT
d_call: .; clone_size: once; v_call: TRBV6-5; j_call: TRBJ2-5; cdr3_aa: CASRVSGFGNEQYF; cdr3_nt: TGTGCCAGCAGGGTGTCAGGGTTCGGTAATGAGCAGTACTTC
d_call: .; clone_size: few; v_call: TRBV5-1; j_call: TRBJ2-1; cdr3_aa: CASSLARGSSDEQFF; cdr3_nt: TGCGCCAGCAGCTTGGCCAGGGGCAGTAGCGATGAGCAGTTCTTC
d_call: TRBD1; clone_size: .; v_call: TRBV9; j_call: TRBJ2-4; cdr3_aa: CASSARQGGVNIQYF; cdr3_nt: TGTGCCAGCAGCGCGAGACAGGGTGGCGTGAACATTCAGTACTTC
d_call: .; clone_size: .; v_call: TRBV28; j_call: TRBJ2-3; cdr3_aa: CASSSPRSGTDTQYF; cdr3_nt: TGTGCCAGCAGTTCCCCCAGGAGTGGGACAGATACGCAGTATTTT
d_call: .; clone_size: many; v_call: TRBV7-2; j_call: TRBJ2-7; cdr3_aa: CASSLGQGLSYEQYF; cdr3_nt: TGTGCCAGCAGCTTAGGGCAGGGTCTCTCCTACGAGCAGTACTTC
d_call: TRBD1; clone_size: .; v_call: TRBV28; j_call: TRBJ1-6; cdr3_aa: CASSRRDRDNSPPHF; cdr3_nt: TGTGCCAGCAGCCGCCGGGACAGGGATAATTCACCCCCCCACTTT
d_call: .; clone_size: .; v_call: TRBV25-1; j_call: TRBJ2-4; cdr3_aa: CASSEALGAKNIQYF; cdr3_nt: TGTGCCAGCAGTGAGGCATTAGGGGCCAAAAACATCCAGTACTTC
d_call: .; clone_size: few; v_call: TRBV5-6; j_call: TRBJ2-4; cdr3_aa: CASSLARAGWDIQYF; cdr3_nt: TGTGCCAGCAGCTTGGCTAGGGCAGGATGGGACATTCAGTACTTC
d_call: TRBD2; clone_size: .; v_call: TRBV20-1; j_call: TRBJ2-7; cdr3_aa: CSARPRTSGFFEQYF; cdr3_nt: TGCAGTGCTAGGCCCAGGACTAGCGGGTTTTTCGAGCAGTACTTC
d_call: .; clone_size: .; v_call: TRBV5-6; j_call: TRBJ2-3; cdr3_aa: CASSLASGEGVDTQYF; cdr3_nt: TGTGCCAGCAGCTTGGCGTCAGGGGAAGGAGTAGATACGCAGTATTTT
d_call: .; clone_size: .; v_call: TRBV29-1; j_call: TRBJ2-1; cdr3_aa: CSVEDPGGGYNEQFF; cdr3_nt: TGCAGCGTTGAAGATCCAGGGGGGGGATACAATGAGCAGTTCTTC
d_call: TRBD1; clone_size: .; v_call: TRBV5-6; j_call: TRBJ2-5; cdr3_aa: CASSLGSGTAQETQYF; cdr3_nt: TGTGCCAGCAGCTTGGGCTCTGGGACAGCTCAAGAGACCCAGTACTTC
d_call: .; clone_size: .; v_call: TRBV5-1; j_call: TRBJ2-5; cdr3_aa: CASSLGVAAETQYF; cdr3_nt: TGCGCCAGCAGCTTGGGGGTAGCGGCGGAGACCCAGTACTTC
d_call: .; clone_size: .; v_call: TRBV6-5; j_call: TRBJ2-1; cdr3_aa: CASRPTGTATLQFF; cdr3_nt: TGTGCCAGCAGACCAACCGGGACTGCTACACTTCAGTTCTTC
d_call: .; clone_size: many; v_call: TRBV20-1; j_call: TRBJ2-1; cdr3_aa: CSAAEGNNEQFF; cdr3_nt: TGCAGTGCGGCGGAGGGTAACAATGAGCAGTTCTTC
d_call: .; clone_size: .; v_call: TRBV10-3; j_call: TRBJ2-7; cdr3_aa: CAISESLGLGGTYEQYF; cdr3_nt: TGTGCCATCAGTGAGTCACTTGGATTAGGGGGTACATACGAGCAGTACTTC
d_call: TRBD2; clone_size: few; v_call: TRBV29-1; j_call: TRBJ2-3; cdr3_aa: CSVVRLSGGTDTQYF; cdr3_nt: TGCAGCGTTGTGAGGCTTAGCGGGGGCACAGATACGCAGTATTTT
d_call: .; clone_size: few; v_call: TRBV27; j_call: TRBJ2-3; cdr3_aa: CASSQSPRTDTQYF; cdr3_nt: TGTGCCAGCAGCCAAAGTCCCCGCACAGATACGCAGTATTTT
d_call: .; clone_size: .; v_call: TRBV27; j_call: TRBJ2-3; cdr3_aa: CASSLSGGAQYF; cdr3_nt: TGTGCCAGCAGTTTATCGGGTGGGGCGCAGTATTTT
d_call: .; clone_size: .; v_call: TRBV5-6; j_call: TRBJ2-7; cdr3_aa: CASSFGRSEQYF; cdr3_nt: TGTGCCAGCAGCTTCGGTCGAAGCGAGCAGTACTTC
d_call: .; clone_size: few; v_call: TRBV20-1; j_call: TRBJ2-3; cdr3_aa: CTLGGRDRSTDTQYF; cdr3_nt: TGCACCTTGGGCGGGCGGGACCGATCCACAGATACGCAGTATTTT
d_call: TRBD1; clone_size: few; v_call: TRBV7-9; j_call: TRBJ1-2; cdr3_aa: CASSSSDRKGYTF; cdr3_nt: TGTGCCAGCAGCAGTTCGGACAGGAAGGGCTACACCTTC
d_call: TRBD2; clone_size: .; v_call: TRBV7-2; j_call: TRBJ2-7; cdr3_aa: CASSPSGGGLIDEQYF; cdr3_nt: TGTGCCAGCAGCCCCTCCGGGGGGGGGCTCATCGACGAGCAGTACTTC
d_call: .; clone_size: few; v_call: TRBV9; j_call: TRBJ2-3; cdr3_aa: CASSVERGRDTQYF; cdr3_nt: TGTGCCAGCAGCGTCGAAAGGGGGAGAGATACGCAGTATTTT
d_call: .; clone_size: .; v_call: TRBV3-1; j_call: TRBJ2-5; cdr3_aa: CASSRGGGGDNEQYF; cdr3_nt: TGTGCCAGCAGCCGGGGGGGCGGAGGAGACAATGAGCAGTACTTC
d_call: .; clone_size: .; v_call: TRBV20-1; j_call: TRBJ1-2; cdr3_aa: CSAGGRLGYGYTF; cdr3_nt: TGCAGTGCTGGGGGACGGTTGGGCTATGGTTACACCTTC
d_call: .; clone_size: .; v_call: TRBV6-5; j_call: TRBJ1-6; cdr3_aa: CASSYNWVPVSSNSPLHF; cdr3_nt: TGTGCCAGCAGTTACAACTGGGTCCCTGTATCCTCCAATTCACCCCTCCACTTT
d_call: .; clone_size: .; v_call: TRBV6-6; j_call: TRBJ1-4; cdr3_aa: CASRKGRGYGEKLFF; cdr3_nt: TGTGCCAGCCGGAAAGGAAGGGGGTATGGGGAAAAACTGTTTTTT
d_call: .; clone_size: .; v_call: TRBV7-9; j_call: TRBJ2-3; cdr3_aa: CASSFDKTDTQYF; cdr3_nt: TGTGCCAGCAGCTTCGACAAGACCGATACGCAGTATTTT
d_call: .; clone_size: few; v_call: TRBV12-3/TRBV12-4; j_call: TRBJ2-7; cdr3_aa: CASSPIIRGGKPEYEQYF; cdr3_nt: TGTGCCAGCAGCCCGATAATCAGGGGTGGGAAACCTGAGTACGAGCAGTACTTC
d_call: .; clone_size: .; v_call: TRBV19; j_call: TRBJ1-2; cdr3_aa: CATLSYGMEGYTF; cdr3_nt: TGTGCCACCCTTTCTTACGGCATGGAGGGCTACACCTTC